Listed below are T cell receptor beta chains from one sample, sequenced in a study of T cell responses to AZD1222 COVID-19 vaccine. Measured with immunoSEQ multiplex PCR; TCRdb has only the in-frame clones, and not every one. The table shows 90,000 to 120,000 clones, with under 95% occurring only once. The starting material was peripheral blood, obtained on day 0 of AZD1222 vaccination. All receptors come from an adult in good health. Both conserved end residues are trimmed from each CDR3. Clone sizes are given selectively: once, few, many, or a class where the clone is expanded.

TRBJ2-5,.,TRBV19,ASRLGLDETQY
TRBJ1-2,.,TRBV29-1,SVGQGVHGYT
TRBJ1-2,.,TRBV6-1,ASSEARDAGYT
TRBJ1-4,once,TRBV5-8,ASSWDRAEEKLF
TRBJ1-1,.,TRBV27,ASSFGYTEAF
TRBJ2-2,.,TRBV19,ASTLLPGSTNTGELF
TRBJ2-5,.,TRBV23-1,ASSQWGRDGSTQETQY
TRBJ2-1,.,TRBV5-4,ASSFRFGSGYNEQF
TRBJ2-2,.,TRBV3-1/TRBV3-2,ASSQLAGGHTGELF
TRBJ2-5,.,TRBV11-3,ASSLTSGGALETQY
TRBJ1-5,.,TRBV19,ASAQTRQTSKYSNQPQH
TRBJ1-1,.,TRBV9,ASSSPGQGVRAF
TRBJ2-3,.,TRBV7-2,ASSPRDSHTY
TRBJ1-2,.,TRBV5-1,ASSGRDGYT
TRBJ1-1,.,TRBV19,ASTHRTGANTEAF
TRBJ1-1,.,TRBV18,ASSPTGMNTEAF
TRBJ2-1,once,TRBV7-9,ASSLVRAIDEQF
TRBJ2-7,.,TRBV19,ASSPLEGTPGLEQY
TRBJ1-1,.,TRBV2,ASNFETFDFHRGTEAF
TRBJ2-5,.,TRBV7-2,ASSLSGGETQY
TRBJ2-5,once,TRBV10-3,AISESQTEETQY
TRBJ2-7,.,TRBV18,ASSQAGQGLYEQY
TRBJ1-1,.,TRBV19,ASSIAFGSVAEAF
TRBJ1-1,.,TRBV6-5,ASSYLRAPRGEAF
TRBJ2-2,.,TRBV6-2/TRBV6-3,ASSMAQGQLWGGELF
TRBJ1-2,.,TRBV7-9,ASSHGQDYGYT
TRBJ1-5,.,TRBV6-5,ACQANSNQPQH
TRBJ2-7,.,TRBV3-1/TRBV3-2,ASSQQGDAYEQY
TRBJ2-5,.,TRBV7-9,ASSLFPSSAGVETQY
TRBJ1-2,.,TRBV10-2,ASSESIWGQSSYT
TRBJ1-1,.,TRBV2,ASSERSGGGNTEAF
TRBJ1-1,once,TRBV18,ASSPQIALNTEAF
TRBJ2-1,.,TRBV5-4,ASTFSSYNEQF
TRBJ2-5,.,TRBV19,ASSTSTQETQY
TRBJ2-7,.,TRBV7-2,ASSLRTGRGLEQY
TRBJ1-1,.,TRBV6-2/TRBV6-3,ASSYNRGTEAF
TRBJ2-1,.,TRBV5-4,ASSRDSGGDNEQF
TRBJ1-5,.,TRBV2,ASRPGTGNQPQH
TRBJ2-5,.,TRBV25-1,ASSESAGPQETQY
TRBJ2-1,.,TRBV7-3,ASSLELTYNEQF
TRBJ1-2,.,TRBV7-2,ASRQSPGAVYGYT
TRBJ1-2,.,TRBV11-3,ASSYDRLWGYT
TRBJ1-6,.,TRBV9,ASSVRPSANSPLH
TRBJ2-1,.,TRBV24-1,ATSDSSGFLNEQF
TRBJ1-1,.,TRBV9,ASSVGTVNTEAF
TRBJ2-4,.,TRBV19,ASSIGGAGGNIQY
TRBJ2-1,.,TRBV12-5,ASGLVRGLADLDEQF
TRBJ2-7,.,TRBV4-1,ASSQNRGPYEQY
TRBJ2-7,.,TRBV25-1,ASSEYGSMSGEQY
TRBJ2-4,.,TRBV18,ASSEGQQLDIQY
TRBJ1-1,.,TRBV5-8,ASSLRPTQNTEAF
TRBJ2-2,.,TRBV30,AWSTTKRLDTGELF
TRBJ2-1,.,TRBV29-1,SVNLRDRVVGQF
TRBJ2-5,.,TRBV9,ASSVAGPETQY
TRBJ2-1,once,TRBV7-3,ASSAPPGGGLRYNEQF
TRBJ1-2,.,TRBV6-5,ASRKTGSYGYT
TRBJ2-3,.,TRBV2,ASSDPGLVTDTQY
TRBJ1-4,.,TRBV27,ASRWRTGEKLF
TRBJ2-7,.,TRBV6-5,ASGRQSYEQY